These 24 T cell receptor beta chains originate from one sample sequenced in a study of blood T cell repertoires in COVID-19. Data came from immunoSEQ multiplex PCR; TCRdb stores just in-frame clones and leaves some out. This table holds some 70,000 clones, around 90% found once. Input material: peripheral blood. The receptors here all came from a woman aged 50 to 65 with COVID-19, enrolled during active disease.

The rearrangement links TRBV30 to TRBJ2-7; D is possibly TRBD2 (6 bases). This CDR3 has 11 residues. In germline, CDR1 is GTSNPN, CDR2 SVGIG (reference sequence). V lost 2 bases to trimming and J lost 4 bases, with 6 bases between them. The CDR3 nucleotides read TGTGCCTGGAGTAGCGGGTACGAGCAGTACTTC. Translated, it gives CAWSSGYEQYF.

The chain joins TRBV7-2 to TRBJ2-3; 14 bases fit TRBD2. Losses at the gene ends were 5 bases for V and 9 bases for J; bases not matched to a gene: 7. CDR1 is SGHTA and CDR2 is FQGNSA in the germline V gene. The CDR3 sequence is 15 residues long. In DNA, the CDR3 is TGTGCCAGCAGCGGGGGGACTAGCGGGAGAGAGACGCAGTATTTT. Residues: CASSGGTSGRETQYF. The variable domain in full, with the rest retrieved from reference TRBV7-2 and TRBJ2-3, is GAGVSQSPSNKVTEKGKDVELRCDPISGHTALYWYRQSLGQGLEFLIYFQGNSAPDKSGLPSDRFSAERTGGSVSTLTIQRTQQEDSAVYLCASSGGTSGRETQYFGPGTRLTVL.

CDR3 in DNA: TGTGCCAGCAGCTTCGGGACAGGGGCATACAATGAGCAGTTCTTC. It encodes CASSFGTGAYNEQFF. The chain links TRBV5-4 to TRBJ2-1; 10 bases map to TRBD1. The J segment lost 4 bases and the V segment lost 2 bases, leaving 3 bases of the junction unmatched. Germline V gene data show CDR1 as SGHNT and CDR2 as YYREEE (reference sequence). CDR3 length: 15 amino acids.

In this sample, this clone turned up a few times. The chain recombines TRBV6-6 with TRBJ2-5, with TRBD2 matching 9 bases. The CDR3 length is 14 residues. The V gene's germline CDR1 is MNHNY and CDR2 SVGAGI (reference sequence). V trimming: 8 bases; J trimming: 4 bases; junction bases outside the gene matches: 8. CDR3 protein: CASGNVAGVETQYF. The CDR3 DNA reads as TGTGCCAGCGGCAATGTAGCGGGAGTAGAGACCCAGTACTTC.

The chain joins TRBV7-9 to TRBJ2-7; TRBD2 aligns across 11 bases. V was pared by 5 bases and J by 6 bases, with 6 bases of the junction left unmatched. The CDR3 length is 14 residues. Germline V gene data show CDR1 as SEHNR and CDR2 as FQNEAQ (reference sequence). This CDR3 is CASSRLAGYGEQYF. The DNA of the CDR3 is TGTGCCAGCAGCCGACTAGCGGGATACGGCGAGCAGTACTTC.

The gene calls are TRBV30 and TRBJ2-1, with a weak D call TRBD1 (6 bases). The CDR3 runs 17 residues. Germline-derived CDR1 and CDR2 are GTSNPN and SVGIG (reference sequence). The V end was cut by 3 bases, the J end by 1 base, with 19 bases between. This CDR3 reads CAWRSFRGLTSYNEQFF. CDR3 nucleotides: TGTGCCTGGAGAAGCTTCAGGGGCCTGACGTCCTACAATGAGCAGTTCTTC.

The gene calls are TRBV7-6 and TRBJ2-1; maybe TRBD2 (7 bases). Germline CDR1 and CDR2: SGHVS and FNYEAQ. The CDR3 extends over 15 amino acids. With 1 base removed from V and 7 bases from J, the gap between germline ends came to 14 bases. CDR3 loop: CASSLGGGGTNEQFF. The CDR3 bases are TGTGCCAGCAGCTTAGGAGGGGGGGGTACAAATGAGCAGTTCTTC. Filled out from reference TRBV7-6 and TRBJ2-1, the complete variable domain reads GAGVSQSPRYKVTKRGQDVALRCDPISGHVSLYWYRQALGQGPEFLTYFNYEAQQDKSGLPNDRFSAERPEGSISTLTIQRTEQRDSAMYRCASSLGGGGTNEQFFGPGTRLTVL.

The chain employs TRBV28 and TRBJ1-1; maybe TRBD1 (6 bases). The V end was cut by 5 bases, the J end by 6 bases, with 16 bases between. CDR3 length: 14 residues. CDR1 and CDR2 (germline): MDHEN, SYDVKM. The CDR3 sequence is CASSPQVSGAEAFF. CDR3 bases: TGTGCCAGCAGTCCGCAGGTCTCAGGGGCTGAAGCTTTCTTT.

The chain joins TRBV21-1 to TRBJ2-7; the table's D call TRBD2 went unverified against the DNA. TRBV21-1 corresponds to a pseudogene. The CDR3 spans 15 residues. Here the CDR3 DNA reads TGTGCCAGCAGCTGGACTAGCGGGACGTCCTACGAGCAGTACTTC. This gives the protein CASSWTSGTSYEQYF.

The chain joins TRBV11-2 to TRBJ2-2, with 8 bases matching TRBD1. Germline CDR1 reads SGHAT; CDR2 reads FQNNGV. V dropped 3 bases and J dropped 6; count of bases not matched to a gene: 6. The CDR3 runs 15 residues. CDR3 DNA sequence: TGTGCCAGCAGCTTGAGGACAGGGCCCGCCGGGGAGCTGTTTTTT. Amino acid sequence: CASSLRTGPAGELFF.

This rearrangement joins TRBV6-1 to TRBJ1-5, with 12 bases matching TRBD1. Trimming took 0 bases from V and 7 from J; bases not matched to a gene: 10. CDR1 is MNHNS, CDR2 SASEGT, per germline. The CDR3 is 18 residues long. The CDR3 nucleotides read TGTGCCAGCAGTGAAGCCAGCGGGACAGGGGGCGCACGACAGCCCCAGCATTTT. This encodes CASSEASGTGGARQPQHF.

Notes on this clone: Other DNA sequences from this sample encode an identical CDR3 as well. In DNA form, the CDR3 reads TGCAGCGCTGGGGGACAGGCGGGGGAGACCCAGTACTTC. Translating it yields CSAGGQAGETQYF. V gene TRBV29-1 combines with J gene TRBJ2-5, with 8 bases fitting TRBD1. Per the germline V gene, CDR1 is SQVTM and CDR2 is ANQGSEA. The V and J ends lost 7 bases and 5 bases, in that order; junction bases with no gene match: 9. This CDR3 spans 13 amino acids.

The chain has TRBV4-1 and TRBJ1-4, with 8 bases identical to TRBD1. There are 16 residues in the CDR3. The junction had 12 bases not matched to a gene; V was cut back by 5 bases and J by 7 bases. CDR1 and CDR2 from the germline V gene are MGHRA and YSYEKL. The CDR3 spells CASSARQGISLEKLFF. The CDR3 DNA reads as TGCGCCAGCAGCGCGAGACAGGGGATAAGCCTTGAAAAACTGTTTTTT.

This sequence joins TRBV28 and TRBJ2-7, with TRBD2 matching over 11 bases. Unmatched junction bases numbered 8, after V lost 7 bases and J lost 6 bases. Germline-derived CDR1 and CDR2 are MDHEN and SYDVKM. The CDR3 sequence is 14 residues long. CDR3 bases: TGTGCCAGCAAGGTTCTAACTAGCGGGAGCGAGCAGTACTTC. Translating it yields CASKVLTSGSEQYF. Supplemented by reference TRBV28 and TRBJ2-7, the full variable domain reads DVKVTQSSRYLVKRTGEKVFLECVQDMDHENMFWYRQDPGLGLRLIYFSYDVKMKEKGDIPEGYSVSREKKERFSLILESASTNQTSMYLCASKVLTSGSEQYFGPGTRLTVT.

The V call is TRBV21-1, the J call TRBJ1-1. TRBV21-1 counts as a pseudogene. The CDR3 contains 16 residues. In nucleotides, the CDR3 is TGTGCCAGCAGCAAAGCGCTCTCTCCGGCAGGAGGAGAAGCTTTCTTT. Amino acid sequence: CASSKALSPAGGEAFF.

The genes are TRBV28 and TRBJ2-4; D is perhaps TRBD2 (6 bases). This CDR3 contains 16 residues. Trimming stripped 2 bases from V and 3 bases from J, with 14 bases between. Germline V CDR1 and CDR2: MDHEN, SYDVKM. The chain's CDR3 is CASSLKLAQNKNIQYF. For the CDR3, the DNA is TGTGCCAGCAGTTTAAAGCTAGCGCAAAACAAAAACATTCAGTACTTC.

The chain has TRBV21-1 and TRBJ2-7; the table's D gene call, TRBD2, was not cross checked with the DNA. TRBV21-1 is a pseudogene segment. This CDR3 spans 13 amino acids. The CDR3 DNA follows: TGTGCCAGCAGCAGGAGGGTGTTCTACGAGCAGTACTTC. Residues: CASSRRVFYEQYF.

A few counts support this clone. This chain joins TRBV28 and TRBJ2-2; 8 bases match TRBD2. This CDR3 spans 17 amino acids. Losses at the gene ends were 6 bases for V and 4 bases for J; bases not matched to a gene: 13. The germline V gene encodes CDR1 MDHEN and CDR2 SYDVKM. The CDR3 sequence is CASSDPRAGGLTGELFF. The CDR3 DNA sequence: TGTGCCAGCAGCGACCCAAGGGCGGGAGGTCTCACCGGGGAGCTGTTTTTT.

The chain has TRBV18 and TRBJ2-3; TRBD2 agrees at 14 bases. The CDR3 extends over 16 amino acids. Trimming took 3 bases from V and 2 from J; bases not matched to a gene: 1. CDR1 and CDR2 (germline): KGHSH, LQKENI. CDR3 sequence (DNA): TGTGCCAGCTCACCGGGACTAGCGGGGGACACAGATACGCAGTATTTT. It translates to CASSPGLAGDTDTQYF. Using reference TRBV18 and TRBJ2-3 for the parts outside the CDR3, the full variable domain is NAGVMQNPRHLVRRRGQEARLRCSPMKGHSHVYWYRQLPEEGLKFMVYLQKENIIDESGMPKERFSAEFPKEGPSILRIQQVVRGDSAAYFCASSPGLAGDTDTQYFGPGTRLTVL.

The J gene is TRBJ1-1, the V gene TRBV30; D is ambiguous. Trimming removed 3 bases from V and 4 bases from J, with 6 bases in between. CDR1 is GTSNPN, CDR2 SVGIG, per germline (reference sequence). The CDR3 covers 11 residues. The CDR3 loop is CAWRGSTEAFF. The CDR3 DNA follows: TGTGCCTGGAGGGGCAGCACTGAAGCTTTCTTT. The full variable domain, in which reference TRBV30 and TRBJ1-1 provide the parts outside the CDR3, is SQTIHQWPATLVQPVGSPLSLECTVEGTSNPNLYWYRQAAGRGLQLLFYSVGIGQISSEVPQNLSASRPQDRQFILSSKKLLLSDSGFYLCAWRGSTEAFFGQGTRLTVV.

This chain connects TRBV10-3 to TRBJ1-2; TRBD1 matches at 9 bases. V gave up 4 bases and J gave up 4 bases; unmatched junction bases: 7. The CDR3 totals 15 residues. The germline V gene has CDR1 ENHRY and CDR2 SYGVKD. The CDR3 reads CAISGTGGSVYGYTF. CDR3 coding DNA: TGTGCCATCAGTGGTACAGGGGGCTCGGTCTATGGCTACACCTTC.

This chain links TRBV4-1 with TRBJ2-1, with D unclear. V was cut by 1 base and J by 10 bases, with 8 bases left in between. The germline V gene encodes CDR1 MGHRA and CDR2 YSYEKL. The CDR3 covers 12 residues. CDR3 in amino acids: CASSQGATEQFF. In DNA, the CDR3 is TGCGCCAGCAGCCAAGGCGCGACAGAGCAGTTCTTC.

The V and J genes are TRBV6-5 and TRBJ2-3; D remains unclear. Trimming pared 7 bases from V and 2 bases from J, leaving 10 bases between. This CDR3 has 13 residues. Germline CDR1 is MNHEY and CDR2 is SVGAGI. As DNA, the CDR3 is TGTGCCAGCAAGAGGCCTTTCACAGATACGCAGTATTTT. Protein: CASKRPFTDTQYF.

V gene TRBV5-4 combines with J gene TRBJ2-1; perhaps TRBD2 as D (6 bases). CDR3 length: 14 residues. Per germline, CDR1 SGHNT and CDR2 YYREEE (reference sequence). The ends were cut back, 2 bases at V and 5 bases at J, with 11 bases in the middle. CDR3 loop: CASSLAGRNNEQFF. The CDR3 nucleotides read TGTGCCAGCAGCTTAGCCGGGAGAAACAATGAGCAGTTCTTC.